A single sample gave rise to the 30 T cell receptor beta chains below, sequenced in a study of T cells after yellow fever vaccination. TCRdb fed the 5' RACE reads into MiXCR, producing one record per CDR3 protein. The sample lists about 320,000 distinct CDR3 sequences, roughly 10% seen once, with approximately 3% in the top ten. The sample was CD4+ T cells sorted from PBMCs, taken 45 days after the yellow fever booster vaccination. The receptors stem from a man aged 18 to 29 who received the YFV17D yellow fever vaccine.

In its sample, this clonotype was seen many times. V usage is TRBV7-2 and J usage is TRBJ2-1; 7 nucleotides line up with TRBD1. Germline assignment: CDR1 SGHTA and CDR2 FQGNSA. The CDR3 extends over 15 amino acids. The V segment lost 6 bases and the J segment 0 bases; nucleotides outside the gene matches: 5. The CDR3 DNA reads TGTGCCAGCAGTCCCGACAGGGCCTCCTACAATGAGCAGTTCTTC. Protein product: CASSPDRASYNEQFF.

This clonotype showed up just a few times. The rearrangement uses TRBV6-2 or TRBV6-3 and TRBJ2-3; D is ambiguous. V lost 7 bases and J lost 1, with 15 bases in between. The CDR3 is made up of 15 amino acids. Germline lookup yields CDR1 MNHEY and CDR2 SVGEGT. CDR3 in DNA: TGTGCCAGCAACTATTCGCCGGCGCGCACAGATACGCAGTATTTT. Amino acids: CASNYSPARTDTQYF.

This rearrangement joins TRBV6-2 or TRBV6-3 to TRBJ2-1; the D gene could be TRBD1 or TRBD2 (6 bases each). In germline, CDR1 is MNHEY, CDR2 SVGEGT. V was trimmed by 1 base and J by 0 bases, leaving 13 bases between them. CDR3 length: 17 residues. In DNA, the CDR3 is TGTGCCAGCAGTTACTTTCCGGGGGCGAGCTCCTACAATGAGCAGTTCTTC. Protein sequence: CASSYFPGASSYNEQFF.

In this sample, this clonotype turned up a few times. This chain connects TRBV5-1 to TRBJ2-1; D is tentatively TRBD1 or TRBD2 (5 bases each). Deletions cut 0 bases from V and 1 base from J, with 11 bases between. The CDR3 is 16 residues long. CDR1 is SGHRS, CDR2 YFSETQ, per germline. The CDR3 protein is CASSLESGRSYNEQFF. The CDR3 nucleotides read TGCGCCAGCAGCTTGGAGTCGGGGCGATCCTACAATGAGCAGTTCTTC.

The chain has TRBV2 and TRBJ2-7, with 10 positions matching TRBD2. The CDR3 has 14 amino acids. Trimming cost V 6 bases and J 3 bases; bases outside gene matches: 5. Germline V CDR1 and CDR2: SNHLY, FYNNEI. The CDR3 protein is CASRGSSGGYEQYV. CDR3 nucleotides: TGTGCCAGCAGAGGGTCTAGCGGGGGCTACGAGCAGTACGTC.

In DNA form, the CDR3 reads TGTGCCAGCAGCCAAGTGGATCGAAGCGAGCAGTACGTC. Protein product: CASSQVDRSEQYV. V is TRBV14 and J is TRBJ2-7; no clear D. Looked up from germline, CDR1 is SGHDN and CDR2 is FVKESK. The CDR3 has 13 amino acids. The germline V and J ends were trimmed by 1 base and 6 bases, with 10 bases remaining between them.

This clonotype was recorded many times. The rearrangement uses TRBV7-2 and TRBJ1-1; weak D call: TRBD1 (6 bases). CDR3 length: 15 residues. V dropped 1 base and J dropped 0 bases, with 9 bases sitting between them. Germline V gene lookup returns CDR1 SGHTA and CDR2 FQGNSA. The CDR3, as DNA: TGTGCCAGCAGCTTAGTGGCAGGGGTGAACACTGAAGCTTTCTTT. Translated: CASSLVAGVNTEAFF.

Only a few counts were recorded for this clonotype. The chain couples TRBV5-1 to TRBJ2-5; no reliable D call. V lost 2 bases and J 0 bases, leaving 11 bases between the germline ends. Germline CDR1 and CDR2: SGHRS and YFSETQ. This CDR3 is built from 15 residues. The CDR3 protein is CASSFSSNYQETQYF. Here the CDR3 DNA reads TGCGCCAGCAGCTTTTCTTCAAACTACCAAGAGACCCAGTACTTC.

The chain couples TRBV4-1 to TRBJ2-3, with D unresolved. The CDR3 has 15 residues. Germline lookup yields CDR1 MGHRA and CDR2 YSYEKL. V lost 4 bases, J lost 9 bases, and 20 bases lay in between. The CDR3 region is CASSPGDRVSGTQYF. The DNA for the CDR3 is TGCGCCAGCAGCCCTGGGGATAGGGTTTCAGGAACGCAGTATTTT.

The rearrangement uses TRBV9 and TRBJ1-3; D uncertain. Germline CDR1 and CDR2: SGDLS and YYNGEE. V shed 3 bases and J shed 1 base, with 8 bases lying between them. The CDR3 covers 14 residues. The CDR3 loop is CASSDQVSGNTIYF. For the CDR3, the DNA is TGTGCCAGCAGCGACCAGGTATCTGGAAACACCATATATTTT.

This clonotype has a count of ten or more. The chain links TRBV29-1 to TRBJ2-1; 9 nucleotides align to TRBD1. CDR1 and CDR2 from the germline V gene are SQVTM and ANQGSEA. The CDR3 has 13 amino acids. CDR3 sequence reads: CRGLGDRENEQFF. CDR3 DNA sequence: TGCAGGGGACTCGGGGACAGGGAGAATGAGCAGTTCTTC.

This clonotype was counted many times. The V and J genes are TRBV7-6 and TRBJ2-7, with D possibly matching TRBD2 (6 bases). Germline V gene lookup returns CDR1 SGHVS and CDR2 FNYEAQ. V was clipped by 4 bases and J by 5 bases, with 15 bases between them. The CDR3 length is 14 residues. CDR3 bases: TGTGCCAGCAGCTCAGTTCGGGGGTACCACGAGCAGTACTTC. It codes for CASSSVRGYHEQYF.

At least ten counts were recorded for this clonotype. The rearrangement joins TRBV11-2 to TRBJ2-1; no definite D call. Germline V CDR1 and CDR2: SGHAT, FQNNGV. V lost 5 bases, J lost 3 bases, and 11 bases lay in between. The CDR3 spans 14 residues. The CDR3 DNA reads TGTGCCAGCAGCGCAACTATGAGCTACAATGAGCAGTTCTTC. Amino acids: CASSATMSYNEQFF.

The CDR3 loop is CASSPDGGSTGELFF. The CDR3 region has the DNA TGTGCCAGCTCCCCAGACGGGGGCTCGACCGGGGAGCTGTTTTTT. The chain joins TRBV18 to TRBJ2-2, with D perhaps assigned TRBD1 or TRBD2 (6 bases each). Germline CDR1 KGHSH, CDR2 LQKENI. The CDR3 covers 15 residues. Between the trimmed V and J ends, which lost 6 bases and 5 bases, there was a span of 16 bases.

This clonotype was counted ten times or more. The V call is TRBV11-2, the J call TRBJ2-3, with TRBD1 identical over 7 bases. The V and J ends lost 1 base and 1 base, in that order; junction bases with no gene match: 2. This CDR3 region has 15 residues. Per germline, CDR1 SGHAT and CDR2 FQNNGV. The CDR3 loop is CASSLVTGGTDTQYF. CDR3 coding DNA: TGTGCCAGCAGCTTAGTTACAGGGGGCACAGATACGCAGTATTTT.

Turning to this clonotype: An end of the junction does not agree with germline; a read error may underlie this. CDR3 sequence (DNA): TGTTCCAGCAGCTTGGGGACATGGGATCAGCCCCAGCATTTT. This translates into CSSSLGTWDQPQHF. The V call is TRBV7-2, the J call TRBJ1-5; a possible D gene is TRBD1 (6 bases). This CDR3 contains 14 residues. CDR1 is SGHTA and CDR2 is FQGNSA in the germline V gene.

A remark on this clonotype: At one of its ends the junction is not consistent with the germline gene, which may arise from a read error. This chain uses TRBV5-1 with TRBJ1-2; 8 bases match TRBD1. The CDR3 is 17 residues long. The germline CDR1 and CDR2 sequences are SGHRS and YFSETQ. CDR3 protein: CASSLDRAKSWNYGYTF. CDR3 DNA sequence: TGCGCCAGCAGTTTGGACAGGGCGAAGTCCTGGAACTATGGCTACACCTTC.

This clonotype was seen more than once but under ten times. This chain links TRBV10-3 with TRBJ2-3; unclear D gene. This CDR3 is 11 amino acids long. Looked up from germline, CDR1 is ENHRY and CDR2 is SYGVKD. V lost 8 bases and J lost 2, with 5 bases in between. The CDR3 is CAIGSTDTQYF. The CDR3 DNA reads TGTGCCATCGGCTCCACAGATACGCAGTATTTT.

This chain connects TRBV14 to TRBJ2-5, with TRBD2 matching over 8 bases. After removal of 0 bases from V and 3 bases from J, the junction contained 9 bases not matched to a gene. The CDR3 loop spans 17 amino acids. Germline V gene sequence: CDR1 SGHDN, CDR2 FVKESK. The CDR3 nucleotides are TGTGCCAGCAGCCAAGATTTTGGCGGGGGGCCAGAAGAGACCCAGTACTTC. Its translation is CASSQDFGGGPEETQYF.

This clonotype was seen a few times. This may come from a read error, since a much larger clone is one base off. The rearrangement joins TRBV5-1 to TRBJ2-3; the match to TRBD2 covers 13 bases. The J segment lost 5 bases and the V segment lost 0 bases, leaving 6 bases of the junction unmatched. CDR3 length equals 17 residues. Germline V gene data show CDR1 as SGHRS and CDR2 as YFSETQ. The CDR3, as DNA: TGCGCCAGCAGCTTGGGTACTAGCGGGGGGGCCGGAGATACGCAGTATTTT. Its translation is CASSLGTSGGAGDTQYF.

V is TRBV5-1 and J is TRBJ2-4; perhaps TRBD2 as D (5 bases). The CDR3 contains 17 residues. The germline V and J ends were trimmed by 0 bases and 1 base, with 14 bases remaining between them. Per germline, CDR1 SGHRS and CDR2 YFSETQ. In DNA, the CDR3 is TGCGCCAGCAGCTTGGATACGGGGTCTATGGCCAAAAACATTCAGTACTTC. It yields the protein CASSLDTGSMAKNIQYF.

V gene TRBV7-8 combines with J gene TRBJ1-1; no clear D. Between the trimmed V and J ends, which lost 1 base and 7 bases, there was a span of 7 bases. In germline, CDR1 is SGHVS, CDR2 FQNEAQ. The CDR3 extends over 12 amino acids. Here the CDR3 DNA reads TGTGCCAGCAGCTTAGAGGGTTATGAAGCTTTCTTT. Amino acids: CASSLEGYEAFF.

There are a few counts of this clonotype. CDR3 sequence (DNA): TGTGCCAGCAGAATACAGGGGGCGTACACCTATGGCTACACCTTC. Protein: CASRIQGAYTYGYTF. The V and J genes are TRBV6-1 and TRBJ1-2; 9 bases align to TRBD1. Germline CDR1 MNHNS, CDR2 SASEGT. V lost 6 bases to trimming and J lost 4 bases; unmatched junction nucleotides: 9. The CDR3 consists of 15 residues.

Many counts were recorded for this clonotype. The chain employs TRBV7-2 and TRBJ1-1; D is ambiguous. Germline assignment: CDR1 SGHTA and CDR2 FQGNSA. The CDR3 has 13 amino acids. V dropped 5 bases and J dropped 3 bases, with 10 bases sitting between them. The DNA for the CDR3 is TGTGCCAGCAGCCCCTCACGGGACACTGAAGCTTTCTTT. Translation: CASSPSRDTEAFF.

The chain uses TRBV4-1 and TRBJ2-7, with D possibly called TRBD1 or TRBD2 (5 bases each). Per the germline V gene, CDR1 is MGHRA and CDR2 is YSYEKL. V lost 4 bases, J lost 0 bases, and 16 bases lay in between. The CDR3 extends over 16 amino acids. Here the CDR3 reads CASSRFGTFLSYEQYF. CDR3 coding DNA: TGCGCCAGCAGCCGATTCGGGACCTTCCTCTCCTACGAGCAGTACTTC.

This clonotype showed up just a few times. This rearrangement joins TRBV29-1 to TRBJ2-3; D may be TRBD1 (5 bases). CDR1 and CDR2 (germline): SQVTM, ANQGSEA. V was shortened by 4 bases and J by 7 bases, with 9 bases between the two germline ends. CDR3 length equals 11 residues. DNA for the CDR3: TGCAGCGTTGGGGGCATTAATACGCAGTATTTT. Protein product: CSVGGINTQYF.

Ten or more counts support this clonotype. The rearrangement joins TRBV6-1 to TRBJ1-5; 8 nucleotides match TRBD1. The CDR3 runs 16 residues. With 3 bases clipped from V and 3 bases from J, the junction kept 7 bases outside the gene matches. The germline CDR1 and CDR2 sequences are MNHNS and SASEGT. DNA of the CDR3: TGTGCCAGCAGTGACCCCGGGCAGGGGGCCAATCAGCCCCAGCATTTT. This gives the protein CASSDPGQGANQPQHF.

V gene TRBV20-1 combines with J gene TRBJ1-1; D is unclear. V lost 5 bases to trimming and J lost 1 base, with 20 bases between them. The CDR3 consists of 16 residues. Germline V gene data show CDR1 as DFQATT and CDR2 as SNEGSKA (reference sequence). The CDR3 nucleotides read TGCAGTGCTCCGTCTACGGGTCAAGGTGGGAACACTGAAGCTTTCTTT. It yields the protein CSAPSTGQGGNTEAFF.

In this sample, this clonotype turned up a few times. This sequence joins TRBV7-3 and TRBJ1-3; no clear D. CDR1 and CDR2 from the germline V gene are SGHTA and FQGTGA. Trimming took off 5 bases at V and 2 bases at J, with 10 bases between the two ends. The length of the CDR3 is 14 residues. CDR3 region: CASSQGSPGNTIYF. CDR3 nucleotide sequence: TGTGCCAGCAGCCAAGGGTCGCCTGGAAACACCATATATTTT.

This clonotype has just a few counts. The chain employs TRBV2 and TRBJ1-5; a possible D gene is TRBD1 (5 bases). The CDR3 totals 13 residues. Trimming removed 4 bases at V and 6 bases at J, with 10 bases between. Germline lookup yields CDR1 SNHLY and CDR2 FYNNEI. Written as DNA, the CDR3 is TGTGCCAGCAGTGGCAGGGCGGGTCAGCCCCAGCATTTT. Residues: CASSGRAGQPQHF.